This paragraph covers one T cell receptor beta chain sequence. Which antigen it targets is not known. Base quality data are lacking; no much larger clone is found one base away. TCR cDNA was made using 5'RACE template switching, a step that added a universal primer site and unique molecular identifiers. cDNA synthesis was primed from both the TCR alpha and TCR beta constant segments. Two PCR steps were used to amplify libraries, with sample barcodes and sequencing adapters being added in the second step. Sequencing of libraries was done on Illumina HiSeq 2500 (2x100 bp) or NovaSeq (2x150 bp). In the original analysis: MIGEC handled demultiplexing of reads and collapsing into UMI consensus sequences, while MiXCR performed V(D)J alignment. Using edgeR on replicate PBMC samples, clonotypes were called vaccine-responding if FDR was below 0.01 and the log2 fold change was above 5 up to day 15. CD4 or CD8 identity was assigned to each bulk clonotype according to whether the clonotype was present at higher abundance in the sequenced CD4 repertoire or the sequenced CD8 repertoire. Using fastp at Q25 and MiXCR, TCRdb reprocessed the public reads and kept productive beta chains. Duplicate CDR3 protein sequences are folded into a single record with the most common DNA and genes. TCRdb, rather than the study authors, made the V and J calls. The sample yields over 200,000 distinct CDR3 sequences; roughly 6.8% were counted once. Clones ranked in the top ten supply approximately 0.99% of the sample.

Clipping removes 7 bases from V and 5 bases from J, with 11 as the unmatched junction base count. The CDR3 measures 14 amino acids from cysteine to phenylalanine. The DNA shown is the 42-base CDR3, in frame from base 1. Reading the germline V gene gives CDR1 SQVTM and CDR2 ANQGSEA. These data come from a study of T cells after yellow fever vaccination (dated by TCRdb to between 2018 and 2020). Background on the whole study: The SMART-Seq v4 Ultra Low Input RNA kit was used to prepare libraries from fractions with low cell numbers. To follow T-cell clones before and after both primary and booster YFV17D yellow fever vaccination, bulk TCR alpha and beta repertoires underwent longitudinal sequencing. The cohort comprised two healthy male donors, one aged 18 to 30 and one aged 30 to 39 years. Blood was collected at multiple timepoints before and after primary and secondary immunization, and bulk PBMC replicates and cell subsets were isolated. Paper-wide results and their limitations: After the booster, most of the clones that had expanded following primary vaccination were detected again (almost 98% of CD4 and roughly nine tenths of CD8), which suggests that memory was broadly maintained. FACS-sorted repertoires could contain abundant contaminating clonotypes from the bulk population, so computational filtering was required. Because the study included only two donors, the extent to which the findings can be generalized is limited. A small fraction of clonotypes showed up in both the CD4 and CD8 compartments, probably as a result of convergent recombination. The secondary T-cell response was found to be weaker but faster than the primary response, with a peak reached on day 5 rather than on day 15.

The meaning of the sample's treatment or condition label: live attenuated yellow fever vaccine strain. A standard Ficoll-Paque protocol was used to isolate PBMCs from peripheral blood. Dynabeads CD4 and CD8 positive selection kits were used to isolate the CD4 and CD8 T-cell fractions. TriZol was used to extract RNA from bulk PBMCs, CD4 and CD8 fractions, and dextramer-positive and dextramer-negative fractions. Material: CD4+ T cells sorted from PBMCs, obtained on the day of the yellow fever booster vaccination. The receptor's source is a man in his thirties or forties who received the YFV17D yellow fever vaccine. The chain was built from TRBV29-1 and TRBJ2-1; 7 middle bases align to TRBD1. The nucleotide sequence reads as follows: TGCAGCGCCGAGGGGACAGCGGTAAACAATGAGCAGTTCTTC. Translation gives CSAEGTAVNNEQFF.